The sequence of this TCR beta chain was determined in a study of T cells in Graves' hyperthyroidism and ophthalmopathy. Findings of the study overall: Peripheral blood also featured most of the thyroid clonotypes expanded above 0.001.

This clonotype has at least ten counts. Its antigen is as yet unknown. The germline gives CDR1 LGHNT, CDR2 FRNRAP. The V and J ends lost 3 bases and 5 bases respectively, with 11 bases between them. The CDR3 consists of 14 residues. Exclusion followed for patients with uncontrolled infection, other autoimmune disease, pregnancy or lactation. PBMCs were sourced from more than 7.5 ml fresh peripheral blood. Amplification yielded TCR beta CDR3 regions, with RNA transcripts as the source. The primer set for the first-round RT-PCR of the TCR CDR3 was HTBI. TCRdb analysed the multiplex PCR reads with MiXCR anew, one entry per CDR3 protein. Of fewer than 650,000 distinct CDR3 sequences detected, approximately 14% appear once; the ten largest clones hold roughly 5.5%.

Input material: blood. J is TRBJ2-1 and V is TRBV12-5; possibly TRBD2 for D (5 bases). This clonotype was obtained from a woman aged 25 to 39 with Graves' hyperthyroidism that later progressed to Graves' ophthalmopathy. CDR3 sequence reads: CASGFEGFNNEQFF. CDR3 DNA: TGTGCTAGTGGTTTTGAGGGTTTTAACAATGAGCAGTTCTTC.